The T cell receptor (beta chain) under discussion was sequenced for a study of cytomegalovirus exposure and HLA in healthy donors. About the research overall: According to later analysis, the same platform produced the 120 or so validation and under 700 first-cohort repertoires.

Points on this clone: Its antigen is not known.

Findings and limits, study-wide: Specificity of three CMV-associated chains for CMV antigens was verified in vitro. Among TCR beta chains, those listed as cytomegalovirus-associated numbered more than 150.

Looked up from germline, CDR1 is GTSNPN and CDR2 is SVGIG (reference sequence). V lost 4 bases to trimming and J lost 3 bases, with 9 bases between them. This CDR3 is 13 amino acids long. Profiling relied on immunoSEQ multiplex PCR, and the TCRdb table lists in-frame clones only, not all of them. The data hold 130,000 to 150,000 clones, with around 88% observed a single time. Sequenced: PBMCs. This sequence originates from a woman aged 18-29 years in good health and CMV-seropositive. This chain uses TRBV30 with TRBJ1-4, with a possible D match to TRBD1 (5 bases). In DNA, the CDR3 is TGTGCCTGGAAGGGGAGGGCTAATGAAAAACTGTTTTTT. Translation gives CAWKGRANEKLFF.